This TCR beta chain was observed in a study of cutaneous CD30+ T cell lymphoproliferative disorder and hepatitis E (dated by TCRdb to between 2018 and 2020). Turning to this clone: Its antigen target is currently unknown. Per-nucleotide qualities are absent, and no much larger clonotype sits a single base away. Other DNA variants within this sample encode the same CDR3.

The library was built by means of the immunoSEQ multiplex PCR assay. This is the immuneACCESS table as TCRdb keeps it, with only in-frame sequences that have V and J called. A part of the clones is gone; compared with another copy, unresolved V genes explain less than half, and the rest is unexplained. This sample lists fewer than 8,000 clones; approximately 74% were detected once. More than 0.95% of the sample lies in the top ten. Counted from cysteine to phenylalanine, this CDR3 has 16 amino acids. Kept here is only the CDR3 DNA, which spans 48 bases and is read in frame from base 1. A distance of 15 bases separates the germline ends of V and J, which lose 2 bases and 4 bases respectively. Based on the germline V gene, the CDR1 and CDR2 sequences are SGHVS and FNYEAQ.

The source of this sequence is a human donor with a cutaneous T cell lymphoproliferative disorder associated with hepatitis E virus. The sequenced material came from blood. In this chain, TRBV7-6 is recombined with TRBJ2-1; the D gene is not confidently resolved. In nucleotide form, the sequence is TGTGCCAGCAGCTTATTCAGTGAGAGCTCTTACAATGAGCAGTTCTTC. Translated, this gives CASSLFSESSYNEQFF.